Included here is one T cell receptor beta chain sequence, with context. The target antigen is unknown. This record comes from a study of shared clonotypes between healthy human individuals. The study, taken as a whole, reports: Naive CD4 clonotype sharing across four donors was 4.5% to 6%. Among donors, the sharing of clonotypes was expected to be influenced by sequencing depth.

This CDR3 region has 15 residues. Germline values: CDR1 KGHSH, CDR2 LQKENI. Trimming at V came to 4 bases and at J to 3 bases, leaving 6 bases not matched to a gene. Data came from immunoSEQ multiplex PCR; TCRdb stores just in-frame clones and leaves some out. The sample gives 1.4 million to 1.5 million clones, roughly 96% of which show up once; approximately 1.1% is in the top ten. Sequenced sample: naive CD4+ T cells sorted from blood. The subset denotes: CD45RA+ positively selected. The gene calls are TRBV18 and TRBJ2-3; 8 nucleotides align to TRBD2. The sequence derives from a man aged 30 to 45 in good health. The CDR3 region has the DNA TGTGCCAGCTCACAAGAGCGGGAGCTTACAGATACGCAGTATTTT. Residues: CASSQERELTDTQYF. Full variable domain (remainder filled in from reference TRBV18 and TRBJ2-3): NAGVMQNPRHLVRRRGQEARLRCSPMKGHSHVYWYRQLPEEGLKFMVYLQKENIIDESGMPKERFSAEFPKEGPSILRIQQVVRGDSAAYFCASSQERELTDTQYFGPGTRLTVL.